The rows below give T cell receptor beta chains drawn from one sample of a study of blood T cell repertoires in COVID-19. Sequencing was performed with immunoSEQ multiplex PCR; in TCRdb, only in-frame clones are kept and a portion is missing. The sample consists of more than 150,000 clones, 85% to 90% of them appearing once. Sequencing input: peripheral blood. The source is a young woman who had recovered from COVID-19. Each CDR3 is given with its conserved first and last residue. The D gene is left open where the match is weak.

v_call: TRBV24-1
cdr3_length: 14
d_call: TRBD1
j_call: TRBJ1-2
cdr3_aa: CATSEPGTGHGYTF

v_call: TRBV6-6
cdr3_length: 11
d_call: NA
j_call: TRBJ2-7
cdr3_aa: CASSRSYEQYF

v_call: TRBV5-1
cdr3_length: 15
d_call: TRBD2
j_call: TRBJ2-1
cdr3_aa: CASSRLAGGYNEQFF

v_call: TRBV5-5
cdr3_length: 15
d_call: TRBD1
j_call: TRBJ1-4
cdr3_aa: CASSTGTAKNEKLFF

v_call: TRBV2
cdr3_length: 17
d_call: TRBD1
j_call: TRBJ1-2
cdr3_aa: CASSEEIDRGSSDGYTF

v_call: TRBV6-1
cdr3_length: 18
d_call: NA
j_call: TRBJ1-6
cdr3_aa: CASSESAPRSSYNSPLHF

v_call: TRBV7-9
cdr3_length: 14
d_call: TRBD1
j_call: TRBJ1-3
cdr3_aa: CASRQGASGNTIYF

v_call: TRBV9
cdr3_length: 16
d_call: TRBD2
j_call: TRBJ2-5
cdr3_aa: CASSVEGRGDQETQYF

v_call: TRBV9
cdr3_length: 14
d_call: NA
j_call: TRBJ1-2
cdr3_aa: CASSARSANYGYTF

v_call: TRBV18
cdr3_length: 15
d_call: NA
j_call: TRBJ2-5
cdr3_aa: CASSYSRLVQETQYF

v_call: TRBV3-1/TRBV3-2
cdr3_length: 20
d_call: TRBD2
j_call: TRBJ2-3
cdr3_aa: CASSQGGGASGSTSTDTQYF

v_call: TRBV24-1
cdr3_length: 15
d_call: TRBD1
j_call: TRBJ2-5
cdr3_aa: CATSDGTAPQETQYF

v_call: TRBV5-1
cdr3_length: 13
d_call: NA
j_call: TRBJ1-1
cdr3_aa: CASSLEGGSEAFF

v_call: TRBV7-9
cdr3_length: 16
d_call: NA
j_call: TRBJ1-4
cdr3_aa: CASSTGTALRGEKLFF

v_call: TRBV2
cdr3_length: 16
d_call: NA
j_call: TRBJ1-1
cdr3_aa: CASSAWGRGSNTEAFF

v_call: TRBV9
cdr3_length: 14
d_call: NA
j_call: TRBJ2-2
cdr3_aa: CASSVQTNTGELFF

v_call: TRBV9
cdr3_length: 14
d_call: TRBD2
j_call: TRBJ2-5
cdr3_aa: CASSAAGGRETQYF

v_call: TRBV27
cdr3_length: 15
d_call: NA
j_call: TRBJ1-1
cdr3_aa: CASRDLGTPNTEAFF

v_call: TRBV18
cdr3_length: 17
d_call: NA
j_call: TRBJ1-1
cdr3_aa: CASSPSLATKGYTEAFF

v_call: TRBV4-1
cdr3_length: 14
d_call: NA
j_call: TRBJ1-2
cdr3_aa: CASSQGGYGYGYTF

v_call: TRBV11-2
cdr3_length: 16
d_call: NA
j_call: TRBJ1-2
cdr3_aa: CASSLVGRGPSYGYTF

v_call: TRBV9
cdr3_length: 15
d_call: TRBD1
j_call: TRBJ1-2
cdr3_aa: CASSARGQGSYGYTF

v_call: TRBV19
cdr3_length: 16
d_call: NA
j_call: TRBJ1-6
cdr3_aa: CASSIQGTTYNSPLHF

v_call: TRBV27
cdr3_length: 16
d_call: NA
j_call: TRBJ2-3
cdr3_aa: CASSLSFAVGTDTQYF

v_call: TRBV7-2
cdr3_length: 13
d_call: NA
j_call: TRBJ1-1
cdr3_aa: CASSMTGYPEAFF

v_call: TRBV14
cdr3_length: 12
d_call: NA
j_call: TRBJ1-3
cdr3_aa: CASSQGSHTIYF

v_call: TRBV7-8
cdr3_length: 13
d_call: NA
j_call: TRBJ2-3
cdr3_aa: CASSLAVGDTQYF

v_call: TRBV7-8
cdr3_length: 15
d_call: TRBD1
j_call: TRBJ1-5
cdr3_aa: CASSLAGGTGVPGHF

v_call: TRBV27
cdr3_length: 15
d_call: NA
j_call: TRBJ1-4
cdr3_aa: CASTMREGRFEKLFF

v_call: TRBV19
cdr3_length: 17
d_call: NA
j_call: TRBJ1-2
cdr3_aa: CASSRGIVSRLYYGYTF

v_call: TRBV20-1
cdr3_length: 10
d_call: NA
j_call: TRBJ2-2
cdr3_aa: CSAYTGELFF

v_call: TRBV19
cdr3_length: 15
d_call: NA
j_call: TRBJ1-1
cdr3_aa: CASSIQGALNTEAFF

v_call: TRBV7-3
cdr3_length: 15
d_call: NA
j_call: TRBJ2-2
cdr3_aa: CASREFSGYTGELFF

v_call: TRBV7-9
cdr3_length: 15
d_call: TRBD1
j_call: TRBJ1-1
cdr3_aa: CASSARQGAIPEAFF

v_call: TRBV7-9
cdr3_length: 18
d_call: TRBD1
j_call: TRBJ1-1
cdr3_aa: CASSLTTGGFARNTEAFF

v_call: TRBV18
cdr3_length: 14
d_call: NA
j_call: TRBJ1-5
cdr3_aa: CASSPGLVNQPQHF

v_call: TRBV30
cdr3_length: 10
d_call: NA
j_call: TRBJ2-1
cdr3_aa: CAWSVKEQFF

v_call: TRBV7-9
cdr3_length: 14
d_call: NA
j_call: TRBJ1-3
cdr3_aa: CASSLEQDGNTIYF

v_call: TRBV7-3
cdr3_length: 14
d_call: NA
j_call: TRBJ2-3
cdr3_aa: CASSSDRVTDTQYF

v_call: TRBV7-9
cdr3_length: 13
d_call: TRBD1
j_call: TRBJ2-7
cdr3_aa: CASSYRGSYEQYF

v_call: TRBV27
cdr3_length: 15
d_call: TRBD2
j_call: TRBJ2-2
cdr3_aa: CAIGYWRGATGELFF

v_call: TRBV10-3
cdr3_length: 15
d_call: TRBD1
j_call: TRBJ1-5
cdr3_aa: CATRTGVIGNQPQHF